The 20 T cell receptor beta chains given below trace back to one sample, sequenced in a study of CD4+ T cells in melanoma. Profiling relied on immunoSEQ multiplex PCR, and the TCRdb table lists in-frame clones only, not all of them. The data contain 90,000 to 130,000 clones, over 80% of them singletons. The sample was peripheral blood. The receptors derive from a human donor with melanoma.

This sequence joins TRBV5-1 and TRBJ2-3; 10 bases are a match to TRBD2. The J segment lost 0 bases and the V segment lost 3 bases, leaving 4 bases of the junction unmatched. The CDR3 extends over 16 amino acids. Germline V gene data show CDR1 as SGHRS and CDR2 as YFSETQ. CDR3 nucleotide sequence: TGCGCCAGCAGCTCCAAGACTAGCGGGAGCACAGATACGCAGTATTTT. Translated, it gives CASSSKTSGSTDTQYF.

The gene calls are TRBV2 and TRBJ2-3; TRBD2 matches at 11 bases. V dropped 7 bases and J dropped 7; count of bases not matched to a gene: 4. The length of the CDR3 is 13 residues. Germline CDR1 reads SNHLY; CDR2 reads FYNNEI. This CDR3 is CASMTSGTNTQYF. In DNA, the CDR3 is TGTGCCAGCATGACTAGCGGGACTAATACGCAGTATTTT.

The V gene is TRBV4-1, the J gene TRBJ2-7; D possibly matches TRBD1 or TRBD2 (5 bases each). The V gene lost 0 bases and the J gene lost 7 bases, with 13 bases spanning the gap. The germline CDR1 and CDR2 sequences are MGHRA and YSYEKL. CDR3 size: 14 residues. CDR3 DNA: TGCGCCAGCAGCCAAGAGGGACCCCCGTGGGAGCAGTACTTC. It specifies CASSQEGPPWEQYF.

The genes are TRBV4-3 and TRBJ1-2; D ambiguous. This CDR3 is 12 amino acids long. CDR1 is LGHNA, CDR2 YSLEER, per germline. Trimming left V 4 bases short and J 6 bases short, with 9 bases between. This CDR3 is CASSPYGDGYTF. The CDR3 DNA reads TGCGCCAGCAGCCCCTACGGTGATGGCTACACCTTC.

This chain connects TRBV4-1 to TRBJ2-7; D gene ambiguous. The CDR3 consists of 12 residues. Germline CDR1 reads MGHRA; CDR2 reads YSYEKL. V was trimmed by 3 bases and J by 1 base, leaving 4 bases between them. DNA for the CDR3: TGCGCCAGCAGCCAGGAATCCTACGAGCAGTACTTC. Translated: CASSQESYEQYF.

CDR3 sequence: CASEGTSGGYEQYF. The CDR3 DNA sequence: TGTGCCTCCGAAGGGACTAGCGGGGGTTACGAGCAGTACTTC. This rearrangement joins TRBV2 to TRBJ2-7; TRBD2 aligns across 14 bases. Germline V CDR1 and CDR2: SNHLY, FYNNEI. CDR3 length equals 14 residues. Trimming removed 11 bases from V and 4 bases from J; junction bases left unmatched: 7.

The chain combines TRBV4-2 with TRBJ2-1; 7 bases are shared with TRBD1. Germline V gene lookup returns CDR1 LGHNA and CDR2 YNFKEQ. V dropped 3 bases and J dropped 5; count of bases not matched to a gene: 10. This CDR3 is built from 16 residues. Written as DNA, the CDR3 is TGTGCCAGCAGCCAGTCCCGTTGGGACAGCGACAATGAGCAGTTCTTC. Protein: CASSQSRWDSDNEQFF.

To note about this clone: Other DNA sequences from this sample encode an identical CDR3 as well. The chain recombines TRBV18 with TRBJ2-5; D assignment may be TRBD1 or TRBD2 (6 bases each). The CDR3 sequence is 13 residues long. The V gene's germline CDR1 is KGHSH and CDR2 LQKENI. The V end was cut by 2 bases, the J end by 5 bases, with 9 bases between. CDR3 DNA sequence: TGTGCCAGCTCACCAGGGGGGCTGGAGACCCAGTACTTC. It translates to CASSPGGLETQYF. The full variable domain, completed using reference TRBV18 and TRBJ2-5, is NAGVMQNPRHLVRRRGQEARLRCSPMKGHSHVYWYRQLPEEGLKFMVYLQKENIIDESGMPKERFSAEFPKEGPSILRIQQVVRGDSAAYFCASSPGGLETQYFGPGTRLLVL.

The chain carries TRBV7-3 and TRBJ2-1; D may be TRBD2 (6 bases). The CDR3 is 13 amino acids. Germline values: CDR1 SGHTA, CDR2 FQGTGA. Deletions cut 0 bases from V and 10 bases from J, with 10 bases between. The CDR3 nucleotides are TGTGCCAGCAGCTTAACTAGCGGCCCGGAGCAGTTCTTC. Protein sequence: CASSLTSGPEQFF.

This rearrangement joins TRBV9 to TRBJ2-3, with a weak D call TRBD2 (6 bases). The CDR3 runs to 13 residues. Germline assignment: CDR1 SGDLS and CDR2 YYNGEE. V lost 4 bases and J 8 bases, leaving 14 bases between the germline ends. This CDR3 is CASSPQLGGTQYF. The CDR3 bases are TGTGCCAGCAGCCCCCAGTTGGGGGGTACGCAGTATTTT.

The chain combines TRBV7-9 with TRBJ2-1, with 9 bases aligning to TRBD1. V lost 5 bases, J lost 7 bases, and 6 bases stayed unmatched. Germline CDR1 and CDR2: SEHNR and FQNEAQ (reference sequence). The CDR3 loop spans 14 amino acids. The CDR3: CASSRLQGANEQFF. The CDR3 nucleotides read TGTGCCAGCAGCCGTTTACAGGGGGCGAATGAGCAGTTCTTC.

The chain couples TRBV6-1 to TRBJ2-5; a weak D match, TRBD2 (5 bases). CDR3 length: 13 residues. Trimming took off 6 bases at V and 4 bases at J, with 12 bases between the two ends. Germline lookup yields CDR1 MNHNS and CDR2 SASEGT. The CDR3 reads CASSYSGRETQYF. In DNA form, the CDR3 reads TGTGCCAGCAGCTATTCGGGGAGAGAGACCCAGTACTTC.

This rearrangement joins TRBV19 to TRBJ1-1; D possibly corresponds to TRBD1 (6 bases). The CDR3 sequence is 13 residues long. V lost 10 bases, J lost 6 bases, and 18 bases lay in between. Germline V gene data show CDR1 as LNHDA and CDR2 as SQIVND (reference sequence). CDR3 residues: CATRGRGWAEAFF. CDR3 bases: TGTGCCACACGGGGCAGGGGATGGGCTGAAGCTTTCTTT. Variable domain in full (rest from reference TRBV19 and TRBJ1-1): DGGITQSPKYLFRKEGQNVTLSCEQNLNHDAMYWYRQDPGQGLRLIYYSQIVNDFQKGDIAEGYSVSREKKESFPLTVTSAQKNPTAFYLCATRGRGWAEAFFGQGTRLTVV.

In its sample, this clone was seen once. This rearrangement joins TRBV5-1 to TRBJ2-5; possibly TRBD2 for D (5 bases). The CDR3 is 14 amino acids. Germline values: CDR1 SGHRS, CDR2 YFSETQ. The V end was cut by 4 bases, the J end by 2 bases, with 12 bases between. CDR3 DNA: TGCGCCAGCAGCCCCGGGGTAGCTCAAGAGACCCAGTACTTC. It translates to CASSPGVAQETQYF.

The gene calls are TRBV19 and TRBJ2-7; D is perhaps TRBD1 or TRBD2 (5 bases each). This CDR3 has 12 residues. Trimming took 5 bases from V and 4 from J, leaving 9 bases between them. Germline loops: CDR1 LNHDA, CDR2 SQIVND (reference sequence). DNA for the CDR3: TGTGCCAGTAGTCCAGGGAGTTACGAGCAGTACTTC. Amino acid sequence: CASSPGSYEQYF.

The V and J genes are TRBV18 and TRBJ2-3; D unresolved. Trimming removed 1 base from V and 6 bases from J, with 8 bases in between. CDR3 length equals 13 residues. Germline CDR1 and CDR2: KGHSH and LQKENI. CDR3 sequence: CASSPQPTDTQYF. In nucleotides, the CDR3 is TGTGCCAGCTCACCACAGCCCACCGATACGCAGTATTTT.

The chain is built from TRBV5-3 and TRBJ2-7; 8 bases match TRBD1. TRBV5-3 qualifies as an ORF whose function is uncertain. The V gene end was trimmed by 4 bases and the J gene end by 4 bases; junction bases not matched to a gene: 10. The CDR3 length is 15 residues. CDR3 DNA sequence: TGTGCCAGAAGCCGGGCAGCGGACAGGGAGTACGAGCAGTACTTC. Protein: CARSRAADREYEQYF.

The chain recombines TRBV30 with TRBJ1-4; 10 nucleotides match TRBD1. The CDR3 sequence is 13 residues long. Trimming took 4 bases from V and 5 from J; bases not matched to a gene: 1. Germline V lookup: CDR1 GTSNPN, CDR2 SVGIG (reference sequence). The CDR3, as DNA: TGTGCCTGGAAGGGACAGGGGAATGAAAAACTGTTTTTT. Its translation: CAWKGQGNEKLFF. The entire variable domain, with the rest obtained from reference TRBV30 and TRBJ1-4, is as follows: SQTIHQWPATLVQPVGSPLSLECTVEGTSNPNLYWYRQAAGRGLQLLFYSVGIGQISSEVPQNLSASRPQDRQFILSSKKLLLSDSGFYLCAWKGQGNEKLFFGSGTQLSVL.

This chain links TRBV6-6 with TRBJ2-5; 9 positions match TRBD2. J was trimmed by 1 base and V by 2 bases; bases with no gene match: 5. This CDR3 is 16 amino acids long. CDR1 is MNHNY, CDR2 SVGAGI, per germline (reference sequence). CDR3 nucleotide sequence: TGTGCCAGCAGTTACGTGTTAGCGGGGGTCCAAGAGACCCAGTACTTC. Amino acids: CASSYVLAGVQETQYF.

CDR3 amino acids: CASSLLGDEQYF. The CDR3 nucleotides read TGTGCCAGCAGCTTACTAGGGGACGAGCAGTACTTC. This rearrangement joins TRBV7-9 to TRBJ2-7; D might be TRBD1 (5 bases). Trimming shortened V by 2 bases and J by 5 bases, and 7 bases separated the two germline ends. From germline, CDR1 is SEHNR and CDR2 FQNEAQ (reference sequence). The CDR3 runs 12 residues.